Presented here are 3 T cell receptor beta chains from one specimen sequenced in a study of blood T cells in healthy people across ages (dated by TCRdb to the mid-2010s). The receptor library was made with 5' RACE. TCRdb records Illumina HiSeq 2500 as the sequencer. A second PCR of about 7 to 12 cycles was run with a J-beta primer mix and a sample-barcoded 5' primer. TCRdb took the public reads, trimmed them with fastp at Q25, ran MiXCR for clone calling and kept in-frame beta chains. Rows with one shared CDR3 protein collapse into an entry with the most common genes and DNA. In this sample the table shows around 280,000 distinct CDR3 sequences, about 25% of which occur a single time. Together, the top ten hold roughly 30% of the sample. Specimen: blood. Source of these receptors: a woman between 65 and 79 years old in good health.

The sample holds a few counts of this clonotype. The J gene is TRBJ2-3, the V gene TRBV3-1, with 9 bases matching TRBD1. This CDR3 has 18 amino acids. V trimming: 1 base; J trimming: 1 base; junction bases outside the gene matches: 9. CDR1 and CDR2 (germline): LGHDT, YNNKEL (reference sequence). The CDR3 here is CASSQVRTGGPRTDTQYF. DNA for the CDR3: TGTGCCAGCAGCCAAGTTAGAACAGGGGGCCCTCGCACAGATACGCAGTATTTT.

This rearrangement joins TRBV20-1 to TRBJ2-1, with TRBD1 as a possible D gene (6 bases). V was clipped by 3 bases and J by 3 bases, with 18 bases between them. Germline assignment: CDR1 DFQATT and CDR2 SNEGSKA (reference sequence). This CDR3 is 16 amino acids long. The CDR3 coding sequence is TGCAGTGCTAGGAAGAGAGCAGGGGCACTCTACAATGAGCAGTTCTTC. Translation gives CSARKRAGALYNEQFF.

The chain carries TRBV3-1 and TRBJ2-2; TRBD2 is a possible D gene (6 bases). The CDR3 runs 13 residues. Germline V gene lookup returns CDR1 LGHDT and CDR2 YNNKEL (reference sequence). Trimming shortened V by 7 bases and J by 4 bases, and 10 bases separated the two germline ends. Written as DNA, the CDR3 is TGTGCCAGCAATGGGGACTCCACCGGGGAGCTGTTTTTT. Amino acids: CASNGDSTGELFF.